Shown below are 19 T cell receptor beta chains from a single sample sequenced in a study of cytomegalovirus exposure and HLA in healthy donors. PCR primers comprised 60 Vbeta and 13 Jbeta primers. Clones were read by immunoSEQ multiplex PCR, and TCRdb kept only the in-frame ones, dropping some. The data show some 150,000 clones, with roughly 81% seen just once and roughly 5.2% held by the top ten. Sequenced sample: PBMCs. The receptors stem from a young woman in good health and CMV-seropositive.

The chain is built from TRBV7-8 and TRBJ1-3; 7 nucleotides line up with TRBD1. Germline-derived CDR1 and CDR2 are SGHVS and FQNEAQ. The CDR3 is made up of 16 amino acids. V lost 5 bases and J lost 1; bases outside the gene matches: 8. CDR3 coding DNA: TGTGCCAGCAGCCCCTCGACAGGGTCATCTGGAAACACCATATATTTT. Translated, it gives CASSPSTGSSGNTIYF.

This clone has a handful of counts. The V gene is TRBV5-6, the J gene TRBJ2-7; the match to TRBD2 covers 8 bases. The length of the CDR3 is 15 residues. J was trimmed by 3 bases and V by 2 bases; bases with no gene match: 7. Per the germline V gene, CDR1 is SGHDT and CDR2 is YYEEEE. The CDR3 sequence is CASSLPAGEIYEQYF. DNA of the CDR3: TGTGCCAGCAGCTTACCAGCGGGGGAGATCTACGAGCAGTACTTC.

The V call is TRBV16, the J call TRBJ1-2, with 8 bases lining up with TRBD1. Germline CDR1 is KGHSY and CDR2 is FQNENV. Losses at the gene ends were 3 bases for V and 4 bases for J; bases not matched to a gene: 7. The CDR3 is made up of 15 amino acids. Written as DNA, the CDR3 is TGTGCCAGCAGCCATGCAGGGGGCGGAACCTATGGCTACACCTTC. Translating gives CASSHAGGGTYGYTF.

This rearrangement joins TRBV5-1 to TRBJ2-5; D gene ambiguous. Germline V gene lookup returns CDR1 SGHRS and CDR2 YFSETQ. The CDR3 sequence is 11 residues long. V lost 7 bases, J lost 4 bases, and 8 bases lay in between. DNA for the CDR3: TGCGCCAGCCGGGTGGGAGAGACCCAGTACTTC. It specifies CASRVGETQYF.

The V gene is TRBV7-6, the J gene TRBJ1-1; D unresolved. The length of the CDR3 is 17 residues. Looked up from germline, CDR1 is SGHVS and CDR2 is FNYEAQ. V lost 2 bases and J 2 bases, leaving 18 bases between the germline ends. CDR3 in DNA: TGTGCCAGCAGCTTACTAGCCCAGATACCTTCCAACACTGAAGCTTTCTTT. It translates to CASSLLAQIPSNTEAFF.

The chain employs TRBV6-4 and TRBJ1-2; D is unclear. The V end lost 2 bases, the J end lost 8 bases, and 6 bases lay between the germline ends. The CDR3 length is 11 residues. Germline V gene data show CDR1 as MRHNA and CDR2 as SNTAGT. CDR3 in DNA: TGTGCCAGCAGTGACGGCGGCGGCTACACCTTC. Translated, it gives CASSDGGGYTF.

V and J are TRBV28 and TRBJ1-2; D call uncertain. Germline lookup yields CDR1 MDHEN and CDR2 SYDVKM. The CDR3 covers 12 residues. With 5 bases removed from V and 10 bases from J, the gap between germline ends came to 14 bases. The chain's CDR3 is CASSHNTHVYTF. As DNA, the CDR3 is TGTGCCAGCAGTCACAACACCCATGTCTACACCTTC.

The genes are TRBV14 and TRBJ2-5; D perhaps matches TRBD2 (6 bases). V lost 3 bases, J lost 5 bases, and 19 bases lay in between. Germline CDR1 is SGHDN and CDR2 is FVKESK. The CDR3 has 16 amino acids. DNA for the CDR3: TGTGCCAGCAGCCACCAGGAGGGTCCCCTGGGGGAGACCCAGTACTTC. Translation: CASSHQEGPLGETQYF.

The chain carries TRBV11-1 and TRBJ1-1; D not resolved. The germline gives CDR1 SGHAT, CDR2 FQDESV (reference sequence). Deletions cut 3 bases from V and 1 base from J, with 9 bases between. The CDR3 is made up of 14 amino acids. The CDR3 nucleotides read TGTGCCAGCAGCTTCCGTAGAAAGAACACTGAAGCTTTCTTT. Its translation is CASSFRRKNTEAFF.

V and J are TRBV11-2 and TRBJ2-7, with 7 nucleotides matching TRBD1. This CDR3 is built from 14 residues. J was trimmed by 3 bases and V by 7 bases; bases with no gene match: 9. The germline V gene encodes CDR1 SGHAT and CDR2 FQNNGV. CDR3 coding DNA: TGTGCCAGCAAACAGGGGCCTTGGGGCTACGAGCAGTACTTC. This translates into CASKQGPWGYEQYF.

The chain joins TRBV18 to TRBJ1-1; D is uncertain. Trimming stripped 4 bases from V and 1 base from J, with 16 bases between. The CDR3 has 16 residues. Germline lookup yields CDR1 KGHSH and CDR2 LQKENI. CDR3 protein: CASSLPSGGWNTEAFF. Here the CDR3 DNA reads TGTGCCAGCTCACTTCCGTCTGGCGGCTGGAACACTGAAGCTTTCTTT.

V and J are TRBV2 and TRBJ2-3; D perhaps matches TRBD1 (5 bases). V gave up 4 bases and J gave up 0 bases, with 14 bases separating them. The CDR3 sequence is 16 residues long. CDR1 SNHLY and CDR2 FYNNEI come from the germline V gene. The chain's CDR3 is CASSVVGRASTDTQYF. Written as DNA, the CDR3 is TGTGCCAGCAGTGTGGTCGGCAGGGCTAGCACAGATACGCAGTATTTT. The full variable domain, completed using reference TRBV2 and TRBJ2-3, is EPEVTQTPSHQVTQMGQEVILRCVPISNHLYFYWYRQILGQKVEFLVSFYNNEISEKSEIFDDQFSVERPDGSNFTLKIRSTKLEDSAMYFCASSVVGRASTDTQYFGPGTRLTVL.

Concerning this clone itself: One end of the junction fails to match germline, which may point to a read error. The V call is TRBV29-1, the J call TRBJ2-7; D is undetermined. The CDR3 runs to 14 residues. Per the germline V gene, CDR1 is SQVTM and CDR2 is ANQGSEA. CDR3 coding DNA: TGCAGCGTTGGTTCTCAATCGAACCTAGGCGAGCAGTGCTTC. The encoded protein is CSVGSQSNLGEQCF.

This rearrangement joins TRBV5-1 to TRBJ1-2; a possible D gene is TRBD1 (5 bases). From germline, CDR1 is SGHRS and CDR2 YFSETQ. There are 14 residues in the CDR3. Trimming took 3 bases from V and 2 from J, leaving 11 bases between them. The CDR3 coding sequence is TGCGCCAGCAGCTCCCAGACAGTCAACTATGGCTACACCTTC. Protein sequence: CASSSQTVNYGYTF.

Points on this clone: A read error may account for a junction end that differs from germline. The V and J genes are TRBV7-9 and TRBJ2-3; tentative D call: TRBD2 (5 bases). Germline V gives CDR1 SEHNR, CDR2 FQNEAQ (reference sequence). The CDR3 runs to 16 residues. The CDR3 DNA reads TGTTCCAGCTTTAGTTCCCCAGCGGTAATCCCAGATACGCAGTATTTT. Amino acid sequence: CSSFSSPAVIPDTQYF.

The rearrangement links TRBV4-3 to TRBJ2-7; 13 nucleotides line up with TRBD2. Germline CDR1 is LGHNA and CDR2 is YSLEER. V lost 1 base to trimming and J lost 0 bases; unmatched junction nucleotides: 9. The CDR3 consists of 19 residues. The chain's CDR3 is CASSQATSGGGSSSYEQYF. For the CDR3, the DNA is TGCGCCAGCAGCCAAGCAACTAGCGGGGGGGGCTCAAGCTCCTACGAGCAGTACTTC.

V usage is TRBV5-4 and J usage is TRBJ1-3, with D possibly matching TRBD1 (6 bases). Germline CDR1 SGHNT, CDR2 YYREEE (reference sequence). The CDR3 is 16 amino acids. The V gene lost 0 bases and the J gene lost 2 bases, with 12 bases spanning the gap. Written as DNA, the CDR3 is TGTGCCAGCAGCTTGGGGCGGGGGCGGACTGGAAACACCATATATTTT. Translated, it gives CASSLGRGRTGNTIYF.

The chain carries TRBV7-9 and TRBJ1-2; TRBD1 matches 8 bases. CDR1 and CDR2 from the germline V gene are SEHNR and FQNEAQ (reference sequence). J gave up 6 bases and V 6 bases, and 6 bases lay outside the gene matches. The CDR3 consists of 13 residues. The DNA of the CDR3 is TGTGCCAGCAGGTCAGGGGGCATGGATGGCTACACCTTC. Its protein is CASRSGGMDGYTF.

In this sample, this clone turned up once. This CDR3 reads CASRPDGEGADTQYF. The CDR3 DNA follows: TGTGCCAGCAGGCCTGACGGGGAGGGGGCAGATACGCAGTATTTT. The chain has TRBV27 and TRBJ2-3; D possibly corresponds to TRBD2 (7 bases). The V gene's germline CDR1 is MNHEY and CDR2 SMNVEV (reference sequence). The CDR3 runs to 15 residues. The V gene lost 6 bases and the J gene lost 4 bases, with 17 bases spanning the gap.